Below are 23 T cell receptor beta chains sequenced from a single sample in a study of blood T cell repertoires in COVID-19. TCRdb keeps only in-frame clones here, not all; method: immunoSEQ multiplex PCR. The table includes about 180,000 clones, about three quarters detected once. The source material was peripheral blood. Receptors were obtained from a woman aged 65 to 85 with acute or convalescent COVID-19.

V is TRBV20-1 and J is TRBJ2-1; D gene ambiguous. The germline V gene encodes CDR1 DFQATT and CDR2 SNEGSKA (reference sequence). V lost 3 bases and J 0 bases, leaving 9 bases between the germline ends. The CDR3 contains 14 residues. The CDR3 spells CSASTESSYNEQFF. In nucleotides, the CDR3 is TGCAGTGCTAGTACGGAGAGCTCCTACAATGAGCAGTTCTTC.

The sample holds one count of this clone. The chain links TRBV9 to TRBJ2-7; D perhaps matches TRBD1 (6 bases). The CDR3 runs 16 residues. CDR1 is SGDLS, CDR2 YYNGEE, per germline. V was clipped by 3 bases and J by 6 bases, with 22 bases between them. The DNA of the CDR3 is TGTGCCAGCAGCGCTTTGCTCGCCAGGGGACCTAGCGAGCAGTACTTC. Protein product: CASSALLARGPSEQYF.

V is TRBV15 and J is TRBJ2-4, with 10 bases aligning to TRBD2. The CDR3 sequence is 19 residues long. The V gene end was trimmed by 0 bases and the J gene end by 0 bases; junction bases not matched to a gene: 8. Looked up from germline, CDR1 is LNHNV and CDR2 is YYDKDF (reference sequence). CDR3 DNA sequence: TGTGCCACCAGCAGAGATTGGCTAGCGGGAGTCGCAGCCAAAAACATTCAGTACTTC. This gives the protein CATSRDWLAGVAAKNIQYF. Filled out from reference TRBV15 and TRBJ2-4, the complete variable domain reads DAMVIQNPRYQVTQFGKPVTLSCSQTLNHNVMYWYQQKSSQAPKLLFHYYDKDFNNEADTPDNFQSRRPNTSFCFLDIRSPGLGDTAMYLCATSRDWLAGVAAKNIQYFGAGTRLSVL.

Of note for this clone: At one of its ends the junction is not consistent with the germline gene, which may arise from a read error. The rearrangement links TRBV29-1 to TRBJ2-7; D is undetermined. The CDR3 runs 11 residues. Germline V gene lookup returns CDR1 SQVTM and CDR2 ANQGSEA. The CDR3 loop reads CSVVTAGSYLF. CDR3 sequence (DNA): TGCAGCGTTGTAACGGCCGGGTCATACCTATTC.

The chain couples TRBV6-5 to TRBJ1-4, with D possibly being TRBD1 (6 bases). Germline-derived CDR1 and CDR2 are MNHEY and SVGAGI. The CDR3 is 14 residues long. Trimming took 7 bases from V and 1 from J, leaving 10 bases between them. CDR3 nucleotides: TGTGCCAGCAACACCAGGGGAACTAATGAAAAACTGTTTTTT. Translation gives CASNTRGTNEKLFF.

The chain joins TRBV2 to TRBJ2-2, with 8 bases identical to TRBD1. The length of the CDR3 is 15 residues. Germline values: CDR1 SNHLY, CDR2 FYNNEI. V was clipped by 3 bases and J by 4 bases; unmatched bases: 4. The CDR3 here is CASSDRGPITGELFF. In DNA form, the CDR3 reads TGTGCCAGCAGTGACAGGGGGCCAATCACCGGGGAGCTGTTTTTT.

J is TRBJ2-6 and V is TRBV11-3; the D gene is possibly TRBD1 (6 bases). The germline V gene encodes CDR1 SGHNT and CDR2 YENEEA. Deletions cut 3 bases from V and 3 bases from J, with 9 bases between. This CDR3 is built from 15 residues. This CDR3 is CASSLGAGGANVLTF. In DNA form, the CDR3 reads TGTGCCAGCAGCTTGGGGGCAGGTGGGGCCAACGTCCTGACTTTC. Full variable domain (remainder filled in from reference TRBV11-3 and TRBJ2-6): EAGVVQSPRYKIIEKKQPVAFWCNPISGHNTLYWYLQNLGQGPELLIRYENEEAVDDSQLPKDRFSAERLKGVDSTLKIQPAELGDSAVYLCASSLGAGGANVLTFGAGSRLTVL.

This clone was observed a single time. The J gene is TRBJ1-2, the V gene TRBV5-1; D gene uncertain. CDR1 and CDR2 from the germline V gene are SGHRS and YFSETQ. Trimming removed 1 base from V and 0 bases from J, with 7 bases in between. The CDR3 is 14 amino acids. CDR3 nucleotide sequence: TGCGCCAGCAGCTTGATCGGGTCTAACTATGGCTACACCTTC. This translates into CASSLIGSNYGYTF.

This chain connects TRBV9 to TRBJ2-7, with 12 bases that match TRBD2. V shed 4 bases, J shed 5 bases, and the junction held 7 bases outside the gene matches. Per germline, CDR1 SGDLS and CDR2 YYNGEE. This CDR3 has 15 residues. CDR3 amino acids: CASSPTSGRTHEQYF. The CDR3 region has the DNA TGTGCCAGCAGCCCCACTAGCGGGAGGACCCACGAGCAGTACTTC.

V is TRBV19 and J is TRBJ2-6; 8 positions match TRBD1. The V gene end was trimmed by 6 bases and the J gene end by 2 bases; junction bases not matched to a gene: 18. The CDR3 extends over 20 amino acids. Germline V lookup: CDR1 LNHDA, CDR2 SQIVND (reference sequence). CDR3 in DNA: TGTGCCAGTAGCAGCCCCAGGGGCAGGGGGCCTTCGACTGGGGCCAACGTCCTGACTTTC. Translating it yields CASSSPRGRGPSTGANVLTF.

The chain has TRBV6-1 and TRBJ2-7, with 7 positions matching TRBD1. The CDR3 spans 14 residues. V shed 3 bases, J shed 5 bases, and the junction held 7 bases outside the gene matches. CDR1 is MNHNS, CDR2 SASEGT, per germline. The CDR3 nucleotides are TGTGCCAGCAGTGATCGACAGGGATCCCACGAGCAGTACTTC. This sequence encodes CASSDRQGSHEQYF.

The rearrangement links TRBV6-5 to TRBJ1-1; possibly TRBD1 for D (5 bases). The CDR3 contains 15 residues. V lost 2 bases and J lost 2, with 12 bases in between. Germline lookup yields CDR1 MNHEY and CDR2 SVGAGI. In nucleotides, the CDR3 is TGTGCCAGCAGTTACGGGGCAGGCGCTAACACTGAAGCTTTCTTT. Its protein product is CASSYGAGANTEAFF.

The chain has TRBV18 and TRBJ1-4; possible D gene TRBD1, 5 bases. Trimming left V 7 bases short and J 6 bases short, with 21 bases between. Germline CDR1 and CDR2: KGHSH and LQKENI. The CDR3 length is 16 residues. The CDR3 DNA reads TGTGCCAGCTTCGCAAACGCGTTGTCGGGGGATGAAAAACTGTTTTTT. This translates into CASFANALSGDEKLFF.

The CDR3 DNA reads as TGTGCCAGCAGCAAAAGCTACGGGAATCCAGATACGCAGTATTTT. Its protein is CASSKSYGNPDTQYF. The rearrangement uses TRBV5-4 and TRBJ2-3; D possibly corresponds to TRBD2 (5 bases). The germline CDR1 and CDR2 sequences are SGHNT and YYREEE (reference sequence). Trimming shortened V by 4 bases and J by 4 bases, and 16 bases separated the two germline ends. The CDR3 sequence is 15 residues long.

This chain links TRBV10-2 with TRBJ1-5; 7 nucleotides match TRBD1. From germline, CDR1 is WSHSY and CDR2 SAAADI. This CDR3 comprises 14 residues. V was pared by 6 bases and J by 2 bases, with 4 bases of the junction left unmatched. CDR3 in amino acids: CASSDRAGNQPQHF. CDR3 bases: TGCGCCAGCAGCGACAGGGCTGGCAATCAGCCCCAGCATTTT.

In nucleotides, the CDR3 is TGCGCCAGCAGCCAAGGGGCGCGACGGACAGGTGGTTTAGAACTGTTTTTT. The encoded protein is CASSQGARRTGGLELFF. The rearrangement links TRBV4-1 to TRBJ1-4; 7 bases agree with TRBD1. Germline lookup yields CDR1 MGHRA and CDR2 YSYEKL. V lost 1 base and J lost 12; bases outside the gene matches: 17. The CDR3 is made up of 17 amino acids.

CDR3 region: CATSDSGGLAGTDTQYF. Written as DNA, the CDR3 is TGTGCCACCAGTGATTCGGGAGGGCTAGCGGGCACAGATACGCAGTATTTT. The chain has TRBV24-1 and TRBJ2-3, with TRBD2 matching 8 bases. Germline assignment: CDR1 KGHDR and CDR2 SFDVKD. The junction had 7 bases not matched to a gene; V was cut back by 2 bases and J by 1 base. CDR3 length: 17 residues.

This clone was observed a few times. V and J are TRBV7-9 and TRBJ2-5, with 7 bases lining up with TRBD2. The V segment lost 4 bases and the J segment 3 bases; nucleotides outside the gene matches: 11. Germline CDR1 reads SEHNR; CDR2 reads FQNEAQ (reference sequence). CDR3 length: 16 amino acids. CDR3 DNA sequence: TGTGCCAGCAGCTCCGACGGGACCGGGGGGAAAGAGACCCAGTACTTC. Its protein product is CASSSDGTGGKETQYF. The variable domain in full, completed from reference TRBV7-9 and TRBJ2-5, reads DTGVSQNPRHKITKRGQNVTFRCDPISEHNRLYWYRQTLGQGPEFLTYFQNEAQLEKSRLLSDRFSAERPKGSFSTLEIQRTEQGDSAMYLCASSSDGTGGKETQYFGPGTRLLVL.

The V call is TRBV5-5, the J call TRBJ2-1; 10 nucleotides agree with TRBD1. This CDR3 has 13 residues. Germline loops: CDR1 SGHKS, CDR2 YYEKEE (reference sequence). J lost 15 bases, V lost 2 bases, and 8 bases had no gene match. The CDR3 nucleotides read TGTGCCAGCAGCTTAGAGGACAGGGGGGTTTTGTTCTTC. Translation gives CASSLEDRGVLFF.

This chain links TRBV7-8 with TRBJ1-3; TRBD1 agrees at 8 bases. This CDR3 spans 17 amino acids. Losses at the gene ends were 2 bases for V and 2 bases for J; bases not matched to a gene: 8. Germline V gene lookup returns CDR1 SGHVS and CDR2 FQNEAQ. CDR3 bases: TGTGCCAGCAGCTTATCGACAGGGGATTATGCTGGAAACACCATATATTTT. Its protein is CASSLSTGDYAGNTIYF.

The chain has TRBV27 and TRBJ1-2, with D maybe TRBD1 (5 bases). Germline V CDR1 and CDR2: MNHEY, SMNVEV (reference sequence). V was trimmed by 5 bases and J by 3 bases, leaving 10 bases between them. This CDR3 contains 13 residues. CDR3 loop: CASSSGGDYGYTF. The CDR3 bases are TGTGCCAGCAGTAGCGGGGGAGACTATGGCTACACCTTC.

This chain joins TRBV11-3 and TRBJ2-7; D is undetermined. The CDR3 sequence is 13 residues long. CDR1 and CDR2 (germline): SGHNT, YENEEA. V was pared by 0 bases and J by 1 base, with 4 bases between. The CDR3 protein is CASSLDGSYEQYF. DNA of the CDR3: TGTGCCAGCAGCTTAGACGGGTCCTACGAGCAGTACTTC.

DNA for the CDR3: TGTGCCACCAGTGGCGGGGGACTCGGGGAGGGTACGCAGTATTTT. This codes for CATSGGGLGEGTQYF. V gene TRBV24-1 combines with J gene TRBJ2-3, with 7 positions matching TRBD2. Losses at the gene ends were 5 bases for V and 8 bases for J; bases not matched to a gene: 12. Germline V lookup: CDR1 KGHDR, CDR2 SFDVKD. The CDR3 runs to 15 residues.